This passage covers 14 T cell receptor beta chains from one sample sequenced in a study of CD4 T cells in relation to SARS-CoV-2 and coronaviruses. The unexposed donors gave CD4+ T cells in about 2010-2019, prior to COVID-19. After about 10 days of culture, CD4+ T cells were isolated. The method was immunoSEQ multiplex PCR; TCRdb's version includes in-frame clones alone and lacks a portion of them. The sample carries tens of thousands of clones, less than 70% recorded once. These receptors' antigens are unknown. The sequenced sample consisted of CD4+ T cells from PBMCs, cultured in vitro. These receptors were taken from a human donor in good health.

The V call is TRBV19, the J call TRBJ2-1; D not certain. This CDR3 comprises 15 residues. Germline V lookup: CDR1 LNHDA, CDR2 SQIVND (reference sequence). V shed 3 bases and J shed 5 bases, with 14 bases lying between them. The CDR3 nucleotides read TGTGCCAGTAGTATTTCTTGGGGTTCTCACAATGAGCAGTTCTTC. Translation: CASSISWGSHNEQFF. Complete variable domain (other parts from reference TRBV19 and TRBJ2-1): DGGITQSPKYLFRKEGQNVTLSCEQNLNHDAMYWYRQDPGQGLRLIYYSQIVNDFQKGDIAEGYSVSREKKESFPLTVTSAQKNPTAFYLCASSISWGSHNEQFFGPGTRLTVL.

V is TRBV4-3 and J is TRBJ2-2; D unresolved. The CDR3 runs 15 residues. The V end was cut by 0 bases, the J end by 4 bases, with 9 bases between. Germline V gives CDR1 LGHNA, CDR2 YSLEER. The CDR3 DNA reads TGCGCCAGCAGCCAAGAGAGCCGAGGCACCGGGGAGCTGTTTTTT. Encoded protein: CASSQESRGTGELFF.

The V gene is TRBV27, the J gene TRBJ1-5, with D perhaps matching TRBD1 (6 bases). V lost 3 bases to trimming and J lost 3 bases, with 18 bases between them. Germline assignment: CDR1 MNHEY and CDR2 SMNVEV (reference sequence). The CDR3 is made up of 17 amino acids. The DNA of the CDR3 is TGTGCCAGCAGTTTGGGAGGGGGAGGTAGTTTCAATCAGCCCCAGCATTTT. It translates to CASSLGGGGSFNQPQHF.

The CDR3 loop is CASSLVGAYEQYF. The CDR3 DNA reads TGTGCCAGCAGCTTAGTGGGTGCCTACGAGCAGTACTTC. V is TRBV7-9 and J is TRBJ2-7; no clear D gene. The CDR3 length is 13 residues. With 1 base removed from V and 2 bases from J, the gap between germline ends came to 6 bases. In germline, CDR1 is SEHNR, CDR2 FQNEAQ (reference sequence).

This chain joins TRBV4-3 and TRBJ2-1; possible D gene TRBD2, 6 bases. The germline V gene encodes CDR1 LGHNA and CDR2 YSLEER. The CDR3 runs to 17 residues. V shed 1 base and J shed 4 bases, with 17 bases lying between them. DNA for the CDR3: TGCGCCAGCAGCCAAGTTAGCGGTACGATTCGGTACAATGAGCAGTTCTTC. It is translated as CASSQVSGTIRYNEQFF.

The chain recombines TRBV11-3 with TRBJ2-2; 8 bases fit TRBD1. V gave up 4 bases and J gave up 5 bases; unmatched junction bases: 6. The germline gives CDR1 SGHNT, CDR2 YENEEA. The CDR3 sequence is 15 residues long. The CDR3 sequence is CASSSSRQGTGELFF. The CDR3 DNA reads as TGTGCCAGCAGCTCGTCGAGACAGGGGACCGGGGAGCTGTTTTTT. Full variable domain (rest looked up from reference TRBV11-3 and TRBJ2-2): EAGVVQSPRYKIIEKKQPVAFWCNPISGHNTLYWYLQNLGQGPELLIRYENEEAVDDSQLPKDRFSAERLKGVDSTLKIQPAELGDSAVYLCASSSSRQGTGELFFGEGSRLTVL.

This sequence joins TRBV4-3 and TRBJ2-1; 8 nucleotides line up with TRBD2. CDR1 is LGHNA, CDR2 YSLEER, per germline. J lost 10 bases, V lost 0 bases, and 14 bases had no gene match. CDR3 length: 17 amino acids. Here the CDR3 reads CASSQDLASGPQGEQFF. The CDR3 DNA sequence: TGCGCCAGCAGCCAAGATCTGGCTAGCGGGCCCCAGGGGGAGCAGTTCTTC.

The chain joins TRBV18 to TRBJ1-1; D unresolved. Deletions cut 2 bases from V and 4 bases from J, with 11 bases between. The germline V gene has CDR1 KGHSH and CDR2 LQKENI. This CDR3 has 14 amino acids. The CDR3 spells CASSPIVKSTEAFF. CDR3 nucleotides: TGTGCCAGCTCACCAATCGTAAAGAGCACTGAAGCTTTCTTT.

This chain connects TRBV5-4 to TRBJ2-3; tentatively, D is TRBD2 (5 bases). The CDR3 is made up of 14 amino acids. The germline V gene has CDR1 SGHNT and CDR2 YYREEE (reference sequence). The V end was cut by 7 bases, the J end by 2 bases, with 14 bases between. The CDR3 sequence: CASRGWSFTDTQYF. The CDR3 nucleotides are TGTGCCAGCCGCGGGTGGTCTTTCACAGATACGCAGTATTTT.

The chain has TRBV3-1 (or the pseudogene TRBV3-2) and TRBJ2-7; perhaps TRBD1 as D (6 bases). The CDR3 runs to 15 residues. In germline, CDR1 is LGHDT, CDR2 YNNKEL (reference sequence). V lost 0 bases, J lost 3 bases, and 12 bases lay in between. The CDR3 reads CASSQDPGALYEQYF. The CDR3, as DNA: TGTGCCAGCAGCCAAGATCCAGGGGCACTCTACGAGCAGTACTTC.

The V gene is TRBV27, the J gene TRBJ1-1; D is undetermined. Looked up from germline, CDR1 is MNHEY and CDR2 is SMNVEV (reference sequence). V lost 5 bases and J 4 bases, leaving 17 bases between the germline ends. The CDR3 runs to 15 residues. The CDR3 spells CASSLTPSGVTEAFF. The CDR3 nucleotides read TGTGCCAGCAGTCTTACCCCCAGTGGGGTCACTGAAGCTTTCTTT.

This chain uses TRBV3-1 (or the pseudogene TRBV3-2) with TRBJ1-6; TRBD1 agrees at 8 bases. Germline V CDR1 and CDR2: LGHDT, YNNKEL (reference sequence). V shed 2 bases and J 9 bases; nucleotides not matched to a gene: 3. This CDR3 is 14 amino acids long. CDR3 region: CASSQTGGGSPLHF. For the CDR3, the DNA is TGTGCCAGCAGCCAAACAGGGGGAGGTTCACCCCTCCACTTT.

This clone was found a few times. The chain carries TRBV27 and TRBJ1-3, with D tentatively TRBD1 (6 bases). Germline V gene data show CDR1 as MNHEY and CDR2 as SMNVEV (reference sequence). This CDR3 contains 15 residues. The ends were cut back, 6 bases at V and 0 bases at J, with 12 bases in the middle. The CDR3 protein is CASREDSSSGNTIYF. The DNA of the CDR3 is TGTGCCAGCAGGGAGGACAGTAGCTCTGGAAACACCATATATTTT.

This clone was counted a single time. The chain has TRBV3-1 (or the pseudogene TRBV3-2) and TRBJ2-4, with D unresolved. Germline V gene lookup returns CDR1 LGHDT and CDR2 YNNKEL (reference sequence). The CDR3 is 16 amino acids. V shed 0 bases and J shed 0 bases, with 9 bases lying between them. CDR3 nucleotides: TGTGCCAGCAGCCAAGATGGCGGCCTAGCCAAAAACATTCAGTACTTC. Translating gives CASSQDGGLAKNIQYF.